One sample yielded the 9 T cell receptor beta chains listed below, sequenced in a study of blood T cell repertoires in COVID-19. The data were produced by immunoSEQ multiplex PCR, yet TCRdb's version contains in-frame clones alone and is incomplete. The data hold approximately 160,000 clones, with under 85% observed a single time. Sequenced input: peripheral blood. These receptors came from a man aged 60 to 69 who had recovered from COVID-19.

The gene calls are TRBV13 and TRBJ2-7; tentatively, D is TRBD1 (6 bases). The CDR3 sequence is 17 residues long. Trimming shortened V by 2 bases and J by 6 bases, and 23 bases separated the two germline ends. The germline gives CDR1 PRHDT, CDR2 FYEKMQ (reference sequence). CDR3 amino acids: CASSLTIGGHQHPEQYF. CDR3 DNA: TGTGCCAGCAGCTTAACGATAGGGGGACACCAACACCCCGAGCAGTACTTC.

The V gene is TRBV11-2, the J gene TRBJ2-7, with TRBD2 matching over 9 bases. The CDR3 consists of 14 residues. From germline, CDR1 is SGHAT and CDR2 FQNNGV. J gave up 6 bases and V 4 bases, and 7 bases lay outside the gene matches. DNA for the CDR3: TGTGCCAGCAGCTCGGGACTAGCTACCTTCGAGCAGTACTTC. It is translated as CASSSGLATFEQYF.

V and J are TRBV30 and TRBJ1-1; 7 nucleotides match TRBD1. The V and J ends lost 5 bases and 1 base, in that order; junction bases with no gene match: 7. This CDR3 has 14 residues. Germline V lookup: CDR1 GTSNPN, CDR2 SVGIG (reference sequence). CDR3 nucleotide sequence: TGTGCCTGGTCAGGTAACAGGGGGAACACTGAAGCTTTCTTT. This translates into CAWSGNRGNTEAFF. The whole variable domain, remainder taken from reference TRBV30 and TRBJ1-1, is SQTIHQWPATLVQPVGSPLSLECTVEGTSNPNLYWYRQAAGRGLQLLFYSVGIGQISSEVPQNLSASRPQDRQFILSSKKLLLSDSGFYLCAWSGNRGNTEAFFGQGTRLTVV.

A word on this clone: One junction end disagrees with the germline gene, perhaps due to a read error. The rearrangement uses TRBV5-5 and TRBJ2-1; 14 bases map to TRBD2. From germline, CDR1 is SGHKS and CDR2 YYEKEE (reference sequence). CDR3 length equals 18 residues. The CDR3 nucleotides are TGTGCCAGCAGCACTGCCCCGACTAGCGGGGGGGCCTACGATGAGCAGTTCTTC. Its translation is CASSTAPTSGGAYDEQFF.

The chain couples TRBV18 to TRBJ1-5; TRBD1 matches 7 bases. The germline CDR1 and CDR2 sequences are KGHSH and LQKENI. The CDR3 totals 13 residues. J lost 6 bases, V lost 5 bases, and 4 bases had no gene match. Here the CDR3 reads CASSATGVQPQHF. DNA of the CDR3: TGTGCCAGCTCAGCAACAGGGGTTCAGCCCCAGCATTTT.

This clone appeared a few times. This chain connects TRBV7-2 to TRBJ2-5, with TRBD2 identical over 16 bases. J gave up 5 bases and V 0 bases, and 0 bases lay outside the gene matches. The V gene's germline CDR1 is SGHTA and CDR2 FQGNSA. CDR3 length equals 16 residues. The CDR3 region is CASSLAGLAGGETQYF. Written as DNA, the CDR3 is TGTGCCAGCAGCTTAGCGGGACTAGCGGGGGGGGAGACCCAGTACTTC.

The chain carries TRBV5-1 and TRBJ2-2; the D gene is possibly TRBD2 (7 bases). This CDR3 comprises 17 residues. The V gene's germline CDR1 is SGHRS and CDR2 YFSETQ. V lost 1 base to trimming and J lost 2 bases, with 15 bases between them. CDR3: CASSLSRAGQNTGELFF. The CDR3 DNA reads TGCGCCAGCAGCTTGTCTAGAGCGGGACAAAACACCGGGGAGCTGTTTTTT.

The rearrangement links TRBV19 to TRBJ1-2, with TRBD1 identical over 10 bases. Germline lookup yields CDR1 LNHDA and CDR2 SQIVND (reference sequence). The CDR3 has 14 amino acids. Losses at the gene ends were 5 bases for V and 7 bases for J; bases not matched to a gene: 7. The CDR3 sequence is CASSLTGGDGGYTF. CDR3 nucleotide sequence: TGTGCCAGTAGTCTGACAGGGGGCGATGGTGGCTACACCTTC.

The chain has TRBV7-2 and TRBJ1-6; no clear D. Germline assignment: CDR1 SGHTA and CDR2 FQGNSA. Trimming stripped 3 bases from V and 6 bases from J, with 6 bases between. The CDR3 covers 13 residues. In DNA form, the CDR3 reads TGTGCCAGCAGCTTCCGGGGTAATTCACCCCTCCACTTT. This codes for CASSFRGNSPLHF.